This T cell receptor (beta chain) emerged from a study of vaccination and CD4 T cells after COVID-19. Study-wide background: The convalescent group had six males, four females, seven Caucasians, two Asians, one multiracial. Post-COVID draws followed diagnosis by a median around 100 days (range 35 to 161).

Trimming removed 1 base from V and 3 bases from J, with 13 bases in between. Germline V gene sequence: CDR1 DFQATT, CDR2 SNEGSKA (reference sequence). This CDR3 has 14 residues. Findings and caveats of the study: Median about 88% of reactive clones detected in convalescent patients emerged only post-vaccination.

Points on this clonotype: Antigen specificity is unknown.

TCRdb analysed the PCR reads with MiXCR anew, one entry per CDR3 protein. The data contain about 20,000 distinct CDR3 sequences, approximately 65% of them singletons. The TCR originated in a human donor who had recovered from COVID-19. V usage is TRBV20-1 and J usage is TRBJ2-7, with D maybe TRBD1 (5 bases). Source: CD4+ T cells from blood, taken before SARS-CoV-2 vaccination. The CDR3 reads CSARVAGKVYEQYF. The CDR3 region has the DNA TGCAGTGCTAGAGTCGCAGGGAAAGTCTACGAGCAGTACTTC.